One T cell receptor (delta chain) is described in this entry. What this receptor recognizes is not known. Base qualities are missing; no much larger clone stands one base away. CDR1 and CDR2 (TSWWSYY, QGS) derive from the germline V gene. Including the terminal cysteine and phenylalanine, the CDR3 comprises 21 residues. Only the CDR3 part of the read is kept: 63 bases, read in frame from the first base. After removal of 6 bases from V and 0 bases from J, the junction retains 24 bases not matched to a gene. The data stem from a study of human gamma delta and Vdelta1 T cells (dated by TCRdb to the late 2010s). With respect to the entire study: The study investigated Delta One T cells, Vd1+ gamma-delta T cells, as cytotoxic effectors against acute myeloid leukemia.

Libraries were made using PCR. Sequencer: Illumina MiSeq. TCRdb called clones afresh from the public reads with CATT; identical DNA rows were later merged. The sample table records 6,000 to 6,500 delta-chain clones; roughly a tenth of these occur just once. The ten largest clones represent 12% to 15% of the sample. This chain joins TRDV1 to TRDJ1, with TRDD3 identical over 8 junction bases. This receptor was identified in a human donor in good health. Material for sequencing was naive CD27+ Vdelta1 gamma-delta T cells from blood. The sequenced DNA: TGTGCTCTTGGCGTAGTCTTATGTCCGACTGGGGGTCTGAGGTACACCGATAAACTCATCTTT. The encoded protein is CALGVVLCPTGGLRYTDKLIF.